This T cell receptor (beta chain) was observed in a study of regulatory T cells in long-lasting Graves disease. Whole-study results and caveats: Reduced TCR diversity was observed in persistent Graves' patients versus newly diagnosed patients.

This clonotype has more than one count but fewer than ten. Its antigen is unknown. Germline is not matched at one junction end, which may reflect a read error. Library construction for TCR beta used iRepertoire HTBI primers and Arm-PCR of CDR3 regions. Via MiXCR, TCRdb re-called the multiplex PCR reads, giving one row per CDR3 protein. Among 390,000 or so distinct CDR3 sequences, approximately 25% were seen once, and the ten largest hold approximately 27%. This CDR3 spans 12 amino acids. The germline V gene has CDR1 SGHAT and CDR2 FQNNGV. Regarding time point: persistent/refractory GD, antithyroid drugs over 5 years with positive TRAb. PBMC-derived RNA was used for the TCR library. The diagnosis of Graves' disease used American Thyroid Association guidelines.

The chain recombines TRBV11-2 with TRBJ1-3; D unresolved. Sequencing was performed on peripheral blood mononuclear cells (PBMCs), taken when the disease was refractory, from a patient treated with antithyroid drugs. This receptor was obtained from a middle-aged woman with Graves disease. CDR3 nucleotide sequence: TGTGCCAGCAACTTACCAGGAAACACCATATATTTT. It translates to CASNLPGNTIYF.